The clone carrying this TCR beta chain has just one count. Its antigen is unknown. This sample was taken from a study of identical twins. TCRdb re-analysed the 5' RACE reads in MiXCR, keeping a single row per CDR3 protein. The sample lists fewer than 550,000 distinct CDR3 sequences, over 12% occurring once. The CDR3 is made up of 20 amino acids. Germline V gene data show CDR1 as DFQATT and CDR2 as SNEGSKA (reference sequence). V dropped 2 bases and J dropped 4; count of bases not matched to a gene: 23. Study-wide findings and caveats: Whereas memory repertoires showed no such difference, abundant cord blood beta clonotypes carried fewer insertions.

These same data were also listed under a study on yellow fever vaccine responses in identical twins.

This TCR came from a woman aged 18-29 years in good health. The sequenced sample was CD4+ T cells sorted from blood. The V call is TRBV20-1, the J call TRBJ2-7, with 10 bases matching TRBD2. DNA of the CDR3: TGCAGTGCTAGATCCGTGGGCGGGCCTAGCGGGAGAGTAGTTGGGTACGAGCAGTACTTC. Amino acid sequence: CSARSVGGPSGRVVGYEQYF.